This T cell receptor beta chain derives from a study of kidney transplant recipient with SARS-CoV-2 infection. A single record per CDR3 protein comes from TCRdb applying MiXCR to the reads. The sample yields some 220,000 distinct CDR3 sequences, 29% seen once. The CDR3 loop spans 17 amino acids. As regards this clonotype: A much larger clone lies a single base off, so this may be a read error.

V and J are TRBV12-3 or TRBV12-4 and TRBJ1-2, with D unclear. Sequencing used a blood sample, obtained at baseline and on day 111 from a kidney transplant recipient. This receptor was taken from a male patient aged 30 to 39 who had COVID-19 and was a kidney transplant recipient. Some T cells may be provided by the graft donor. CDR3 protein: CASSRGSSFRKTYGYIF. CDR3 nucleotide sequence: TGTGCCAGCAGTCGAGGAAGCAGCTTCCGAAAGACCTATGGCTACATCTTC.